The entry below describes one T cell receptor beta chain. Its target is not known. The data were obtained in a study of vaccination and CD4 T cells after COVID-19. The study, taken as a whole, reports: Detection of a median roughly 83% of reactive clones in convalescent patients was confined to the period after vaccination.

Noted treatment: approximately nine-day PBMC culture with coronavirus spike peptide pools or control peptides (ViraFEST assay). In germline, CDR1 is MNHEY, CDR2 SVGEGT. The CDR3 is made up of 15 amino acids. Unmatched junction bases numbered 6, after V lost 7 bases and J lost 0 bases. With the Oncomine TCR Beta short-read assay, DNA from cultured CD4+ T cells was sequenced. Someone extracted genomic DNA from cultured CD4+ T cells. TCRdb recomputed calls from the PCR reads with MiXCR, one row per CDR3 protein. The sample consists of about 20,000 distinct CDR3 sequences, under 65% of them appearing once.

The clonotype was recovered from a human donor who had recovered from COVID-19. This specimen consisted of CD4+ T cells from blood, cultured in vitro, obtained after SARS-CoV-2 vaccination. The chain joins TRBV6-2 or TRBV6-3 to TRBJ2-7; 10 nucleotides agree with TRBD1. The CDR3 here is CASIDRGLPSYEQYF. The CDR3 bases are TGTGCCAGCATAGACAGGGGGCTCCCCTCCTACGAGCAGTACTTC.